Listed below are T cell receptor beta chains from one sample, sequenced in a study of blood T cell repertoires in COVID-19. TCRdb's copy holds only in-frame clones and misses some; the assay was immunoSEQ multiplex PCR. The repertoire has 45,000 to 60,000 clones, approximately 88% of them found once; the top ten carry less than 2.5%. Sequences were obtained from peripheral blood. The origin of the receptors is a human donor in a cohort sampled during active COVID-19. CDR3s include the opening cysteine and the closing phenylalanine or tryptophan. The D gene is left open where the match is weak. Not every row has a clone size; where given, it reads once, few, many or a size class.

>NA|19|TRBV3-1/TRBV3-2|TRBJ2-5|TRBD2
TGTGCCAGCAGCCAACATATCCTAGCGGGGGGTTGGAACCAAGAGACCCAGTACTTC
CASSQHILAGGWNQETQYF
>few|15|TRBV5-6|TRBJ1-6|TRBD1
TGTGCCAGCAGCTCCGGGACAGGTTATAATTCACCCCTCCACTTT
CASSSGTGYNSPLHF
>NA|15|TRBV13|TRBJ1-3|NA
TGTGCCAGCAGCTATAACAGGCACTCTGGAAACACCATATATTTT
CASSYNRHSGNTIYF
>NA|16|TRBV4-1|TRBJ2-2|TRBD2
TGCGCCAGCAGCCAAATAGCGGGAGTGAGCACCGGGGAGCTGTTTTTT
CASSQIAGVSTGELFF
>NA|14|TRBV25-1|TRBJ2-5|NA
TGTGCCAGCAGTGAAGGCCCCCCCAAAGAGACCCAGTACTTC
CASSEGPPKETQYF
>once|14|TRBV4-3|TRBJ2-5|NA
TGCGCCAGCAGCCAAGATAGTACTACGGAGACCCAGTACTTC
CASSQDSTTETQYF
>once|13|TRBV20-1|TRBJ1-5|TRBD1
TGCAGTGCTAGTTTTACAGGGGATCAGCCCCAGCATTTT
CSASFTGDQPQHF
>once|12|TRBV28|TRBJ1-2|TRBD1
TGTGCCAGCAGAGGACAGGGGGATGGCTACACCTTC
CASRGQGDGYTF
>NA|15|TRBV6-4|TRBJ2-1|TRBD2
TGTGCCAGCAGTCCTAGCGGGGGGGCTGGCAATGAGCAGTTCTTC
CASSPSGGAGNEQFF
>NA|15|TRBV4-3|TRBJ2-5|TRBD2
TGCGCCAGCAGCCCGAGCGGGGGGGCCGGAGAGACCCAGTACTTC
CASSPSGGAGETQYF
>NA|14|TRBV7-9|TRBJ2-1|TRBD2
TGTGCCAGCAGCGCCAGGGTCCGGGGGGATGAGCAGTTCTTC
CASSARVRGDEQFF
>NA|13|TRBV12-3/TRBV12-4|TRBJ1-6|NA
TGTGCCAGCCACAGAACAGGTAGTTCACCCCTCCACTTT
CASHRTGSSPLHF
>NA|14|TRBV7-9|TRBJ2-7|TRBD2
TGTGCCAGCAGCTCAAGTACTAGCGGGTACGAGCAGTACTTC
CASSSSTSGYEQYF
>NA|15|TRBV6-2/TRBV6-3|TRBJ1-5|TRBD1
TGTGCCAGCAGCGACAGGGGTCTGAGCAATCAGCCCCAGCATTTT
CASSDRGLSNQPQHF
>once|12|TRBV12-3/TRBV12-4|TRBJ2-1|NA
TGTGCCAGCAGTTTTATTGAGGGTGAGCAGTTCTTC
CASSFIEGEQFF
>once|14|TRBV6-5|TRBJ2-7|TRBD1
TGTGCCAGCAGTACTTGGGACAGCGCCTACGAGCAGTACTTC
CASSTWDSAYEQYF
>NA|15|TRBV7-2|TRBJ1-6|NA
TGTGCCAGCAGCTTAGTCTTAGGTGAGGATTCACCCCTCCACTTT
CASSLVLGEDSPLHF
>NA|15|TRBV6-5|TRBJ1-2|TRBD1
TGTGCCAGCAGTCAACCGGGACAGGGGTTTGGTGGCTACACCTTC
CASSQPGQGFGGYTF
>NA|12|TRBV6-5|TRBJ2-3|NA
TGTGCCAGCAGTCGTAGCACAGATACGCAGTATTTT
CASSRSTDTQYF
>few|17|TRBV4-3|TRBJ1-6|NA
TGCGCCAGCAGCCCCAGATATCCTAGCTCCTATAATTCACCCCTCCACTTT
CASSPRYPSSYNSPLHF
>NA|13|TRBV6-1|TRBJ2-7|NA
TGTGCCAGCAGTGAGTCGCGGGACAGAGAGCAGTACTTC
CASSESRDREQYF
>NA|17|TRBV4-3|TRBJ1-5|NA
TGCGCCAGCAGCCCCCTTCCCTACGGACAGATTTATCAGCCCCAGCATTTT
CASSPLPYGQIYQPQHF
>few|15|TRBV4-1|TRBJ2-2|NA
TGCGCCAGCATGGGCCCAGCCGCCGACACCGGGGAGCTGTTTTTT
CASMGPAADTGELFF
>NA|15|TRBV6-6|TRBJ1-4|NA
TGTGCCAGCAGTTACCCCGGACAGACTAATGAAAAACTGTTTTTT
CASSYPGQTNEKLFF
>few|18|TRBV5-6|TRBJ2-7|TRBD2
TGTGCCAGCAGTTTATTTTTTAGGTTGGCGGGGGGGCCTTACGAGCAGTACTTC
CASSLFFRLAGGPYEQYF
>once|13|TRBV7-9|TRBJ1-1|TRBD1
TGTGCCAGCAGAGAAACAGGGGGCACTGAAGCTTTCTTT
CASRETGGTEAFF
>NA|15|TRBV3-1/TRBV3-2|TRBJ2-3|TRBD2
TGTGCCAGCAGCCAATTACTAGCGGGCACAGATACGCAGTATTTT
CASSQLLAGTDTQYF
>once|15|TRBV7-7|TRBJ2-7|TRBD2
TGTGCTAGCAGCCCAGGACTAGCGGGAGTCTACGAGCAGTACTTC
CASSPGLAGVYEQYF
>NA|17|TRBV9|TRBJ2-1|NA
TGTGCCAGCAGCGTAGGGCCCCTCCGTTACTCCTACAATGAGCAGTTCTTC
CASSVGPLRYSYNEQFF
>few|17|TRBV7-9|TRBJ2-1|TRBD2
TGTGCCAGCAGCCCGCAAAGACTAGCGGGAGGGAAGGGCGAGCAGTTCTTC
CASSPQRLAGGKGEQFF
>NA|15|TRBV7-8|TRBJ1-5|NA
TGTGCCAGCAGCTTAGAAGGGGCCCGAAATCAGCCCCAGCATTTT
CASSLEGARNQPQHF
>NA|13|TRBV10-3|TRBJ2-2|NA
TGTGCCATCCAAGCGGCAAACACCGGGGAGCTGTTTTTT
CAIQAANTGELFF
>NA|17|TRBV3-1/TRBV3-2|TRBJ2-2|TRBD2
TGTGCCAGCAGCCCGTCCTTAGCGGGAGCGGGCACCGGGGAGCTGTTTTTT
CASSPSLAGAGTGELFF
>NA|14|TRBV9|TRBJ2-1|TRBD2
TGTGCCAGCCGGAGTGAGCGGGAGGGCCATGAGCAGTTCTTC
CASRSEREGHEQFF
>NA|16|TRBV6-6|TRBJ2-1|TRBD2
TGTGCCAGCAGAACGGGGACTAGCGGGGGGGGCAATGAGCAGTTCTTC
CASRTGTSGGGNEQFF
>NA|14|TRBV5-1|TRBJ2-1|NA
TGCGCCAGCACCCGGAACCGGGAATACAATGAGCAGTTCTTC
CASTRNREYNEQFF
>once|14|TRBV19|TRBJ2-5|TRBD1
TGTGCCAGTAGTCGGACAGGTGGTTTTGAGACCCAGTACTTC
CASSRTGGFETQYF
>once|16|TRBV3-1/TRBV3-2|TRBJ1-1|TRBD1
TGTGCCAGCAGCAAAGGACAGGGGGCGATGAACACTGAAGCTTTCTTT
CASSKGQGAMNTEAFF
>NA|14|TRBV6-5|TRBJ1-4|NA
TGTGCCAGCAGGGAGGCGGGAACTAATGAAAAACTGTTTTTT
CASREAGTNEKLFF
>NA|12|TRBV6-2/TRBV6-3|TRBJ2-7|TRBD2
TGTGCCAGCAGTTTATTAGCGGGAGGACCCTACTTC
CASSLLAGGPYF
>NA|15|TRBV5-1|TRBJ2-6|NA
TGCGCCAGCAGCCAGGCCGGCCCTGGGGCCAACGTCCTGACTTTC
CASSQAGPGANVLTF
>once|16|TRBV15|TRBJ2-1|NA
TGTGCCACCAGCAGAGATGCTCCTCCTAAGTTCCATGAGCAGTTCTTC
CATSRDAPPKFHEQFF
>NA|14|TRBV11-1|TRBJ1-1|TRBD1
TGTGCCAGCAGCTTAGCGCTAGGGGGCTCTGAAGCTTTCTTT
CASSLALGGSEAFF
>NA|15|TRBV23-1|TRBJ2-7|NA
TGCGCCAGCAGTCAGAGGACTTCTAATATCTACGAGCAGTACTTC
CASSQRTSNIYEQYF
>NA|15|TRBV7-9|TRBJ2-1|NA
TGTGCCAGCAGCCCCCCATACCTTAGTTCGAATGAGCAGTTCTTC
CASSPPYLSSNEQFF
>once|13|TRBV2|TRBJ2-2|NA
TGTGCCAGCAGTGAACAGAACACCGGGGAGCTGTTTTTT
CASSEQNTGELFF